This record looks at one TCR beta chain sequence and its context. Its antigen is still unknown. The junction differs from germline at one of its ends, possibly a read error. This sample includes further DNA sequences coding for the same CDR3. The sample originates from a study of STAT5B mutations in CD4+ large granular lymphocyte leukemia. Study observations and caveats: Main leukemic clonotypes were patient-specific, but roughly 25% appeared at low frequency elsewhere.

CDR3 size: 14 residues. The germline CDR1 and CDR2 sequences are LNHNV and YYDKDF (reference sequence). CD4+ T-LGLL patients came from Padova, Helsinki and Shinshu hematology units. This table comes from immunoSEQ multiplex PCR, and its TCRdb copy is limited to in-frame clones, with some not included. The repertoire consists of roughly 2,000 clones, with about nine tenths occurring once and the leading ten covering 5% to 7%. This chain joins TRBV15 and TRBJ1-2, with a tentative D call TRBD1 (5 bases). This sequence was found in a woman aged 65 to 85 with CD4+ T-cell large granular lymphocyte leukemia. Sequencing was performed on PBMCs. CDR3 region: CATSRRSPGADYTF. CDR3 in DNA: TGCGCCACCAGCAGGAGGTCCCCCGGGGCTGACTACACCTTC.